This T cell receptor beta chain was documented in a study of T-cell reconstitution after alpha-beta-depleted transplantation in children. General observations from the study: At the one-year point after transplant, T-cell counts and TCRbeta diversity were found to come mostly from T cells that had been newly produced. Surviving recipient T cells and thymic progenitors accounted for the high day-60 TCRbeta diversity observed in some patients. The study reportedly traced alpha-beta T cells about two months after transplant to several hundred expanded graft clones.

In this sample, this clonotype turned up a few times. Antigen specificity is unknown. Library preparation (for TCRbeta) was performed with unique molecular identifiers. A single record per CDR3 protein comes from TCRdb applying MiXCR to the PCR reads. The table records approximately 230,000 distinct CDR3 sequences, roughly a quarter of them present only once. The clonotype originates from a female patient younger than 10 who had a stem cell transplant for congenital amegakaryocytic thrombocytopenia, so the T cells may come from the graft donor. Specimen: PBMCs, mostly from graft donor cells, collected 360 days after TCRalphabeta/CD19-depleted stem cell transplant.

As DNA, the CDR3 is TGCGCCAGCAGCTTGGCCGGGGGACTTGGTGAGCAGTACTTC. Amino acid sequence: CASSLAGGLGEQYF. The J gene is TRBJ2-7, the V gene TRBV5-1; a weak D match, TRBD2 (6 bases). Per the germline V gene, CDR1 is SGHRS and CDR2 is YFSETQ. CDR3 length: 14 amino acids. The ends were cut back, 0 bases at V and 7 bases at J, with 14 bases in the middle.